Listed here are 17 T cell receptor beta chains from one sample, sequenced in a study of blood T cells in healthy people across ages. A second PCR, run for roughly 7 to 12 cycles, used a sample-barcoded 5' primer plus a J-beta primer mix. TCRdb reprocessed the 5' RACE reads with MiXCR, giving one entry per CDR3 protein. The profile shows about 1.8 million distinct CDR3 sequences, approximately 50% of them singletons. The material sequenced was blood. These receptors were collected from a woman between 40 and 55 years old in good health.

The V gene is TRBV4-2, the J gene TRBJ2-3; 11 nucleotides match TRBD2. Looked up from germline, CDR1 is LGHNA and CDR2 is YNFKEQ. V was clipped by 1 base and J by 5 bases; unmatched bases: 11. The CDR3 consists of 18 residues. CDR3 protein: CASSQGLAGSEEGDTQYF. The CDR3 DNA is TGTGCCAGCAGCCAAGGACTAGCGGGGTCTGAGGAAGGAGATACGCAGTATTTT.

The chain employs TRBV15 and TRBJ1-5, with no clear D. Germline loops: CDR1 LNHNV, CDR2 YYDKDF (reference sequence). The CDR3 sequence is 12 residues long. V lost 4 bases and J lost 3, with 4 bases in between. The CDR3 protein is CATSNFNQPQHF. CDR3 coding DNA: TGTGCCACCAGCAATTTCAATCAGCCCCAGCATTTT.

J is TRBJ1-2 and V is TRBV7-2; D is unclear. CDR3 length: 14 residues. Germline V lookup: CDR1 SGHTA, CDR2 FQGNSA. The V gene lost 1 base and the J gene lost 5 bases, with 11 bases spanning the gap. The CDR3 protein is CASSLDLGRYGYTF. CDR3 nucleotides: TGTGCCAGCAGCTTAGATCTGGGCCGGTATGGCTACACCTTC.

V is TRBV3-1 and J is TRBJ2-5; D possibly corresponds to TRBD2 (5 bases). The CDR3 loop spans 16 amino acids. The V end lost 4 bases, the J end lost 3 bases, and 18 bases lay between the germline ends. CDR1 LGHDT and CDR2 YNNKEL come from the germline V gene (reference sequence). The CDR3 loop reads CASSPRENLDEETQYF. CDR3 bases: TGTGCCAGCAGCCCACGGGAAAATCTTGACGAAGAGACCCAGTACTTC.

The sample holds one count of this clonotype. V gene TRBV11-1 combines with J gene TRBJ1-2; D perhaps matches TRBD1 (6 bases). The CDR3 has 15 residues. V gave up 5 bases and J gave up 1 base, with 14 bases separating them. CDR1 is SGHAT, CDR2 FQDESV, per germline (reference sequence). The CDR3 nucleotides read TGTGCCAGCAGCCGTTGGGACACCGATAACTATGGCTACACCTTC. Translation gives CASSRWDTDNYGYTF.

The V gene is TRBV2, the J gene TRBJ2-3; a weak D match, TRBD1 (6 bases). CDR3 length equals 13 residues. Germline assignment: CDR1 SNHLY and CDR2 FYNNEI. Trimming shortened V by 7 bases and J by 5 bases, and 13 bases separated the two germline ends. CDR3 residues: CASTQTTGDTQYF. CDR3 bases: TGTGCCAGCACCCAAACGACAGGAGATACGCAGTATTTT.

This chain uses TRBV20-1 with TRBJ2-3, with unresolved D. The CDR3 totals 18 residues. The V gene's germline CDR1 is DFQATT and CDR2 SNEGSKA (reference sequence). Trimming cost V 1 base and J 1 base, with 21 bases left between them. DNA for the CDR3: TGCAGTGCTAGAGGCCTCCTCCGGGCCGCTGGGGGCACAGATACGCAGTATTTT. This sequence encodes CSARGLLRAAGGTDTQYF.

This clonotype was observed a few times. The gene calls are TRBV11-2 and TRBJ2-1, with TRBD2 identical over 15 bases. The CDR3 is 21 amino acids. V dropped 4 bases and J dropped 0; count of bases not matched to a gene: 13. Germline CDR1 reads SGHAT; CDR2 reads FQNNGV. CDR3 sequence: CASSSPSGTSGGTSSYNEQFF. CDR3 nucleotides: TGTGCCAGCAGCTCCCCTTCCGGGACTAGCGGGGGGACCAGCTCCTACAATGAGCAGTTCTTC.

V and J are TRBV20-1 and TRBJ2-3; D gene unclear. Germline loops: CDR1 DFQATT, CDR2 SNEGSKA (reference sequence). Between the trimmed V and J ends, which lost 0 bases and 10 bases, there was a span of 14 bases. The CDR3 runs 13 residues. Here the CDR3 reads CSARDILGAAQYF. The CDR3 region has the DNA TGCAGTGCTAGAGACATCCTTGGTGCTGCGCAGTATTTT.

The chain has TRBV5-5 and TRBJ1-2, with D possibly TRBD1 on 5 matching bases. CDR1 is SGHKS, CDR2 YYEKEE, per germline (reference sequence). Trimming removed 2 bases from V and 4 bases from J, with 15 bases in between. This CDR3 region has 15 residues. The CDR3 loop is CASSFWDRDPYGYTF. The CDR3 bases are TGTGCCAGCAGCTTTTGGGACCGGGACCCCTATGGCTACACCTTC.

CDR3 bases: TGTGCCAGCAGCTTTCGGCGGGGGGGCTACAATGAGCAGTTCTTC. As protein: CASSFRRGGYNEQFF. The V and J genes are TRBV7-2 and TRBJ2-1, with 9 bases identical to TRBD2. Trimming took 3 bases from V and 3 from J; bases not matched to a gene: 3. CDR3 length: 15 residues. CDR1 and CDR2 (germline): SGHTA, FQGNSA.

This clonotype came up a few times. The chain uses TRBV13 and TRBJ2-7; no clear D. The germline V gene encodes CDR1 PRHDT and CDR2 FYEKMQ (reference sequence). The CDR3 length is 14 residues. Trimming left V 3 bases short and J 4 bases short, with 13 bases between. CDR3 sequence (DNA): TGTGCCAGCAGCTTCAACAAGGGAACGTACGAGCAGTACTTC. It codes for CASSFNKGTYEQYF. Complete variable domain (other parts from reference TRBV13 and TRBJ2-7): AAGVIQSPRHLIKEKRETATLKCYPIPRHDTVYWYQQGPGQDPQFLISFYEKMQSDKGSIPDRFSAQQFSDYHSELNMSSLELGDSALYFCASSFNKGTYEQYFGPGTRLTVT.

The CDR3 is CSATLVTSTYEQYF. In DNA form, the CDR3 reads TGCAGTGCTACACTAGTCACATCGACCTACGAGCAGTACTTC. The chain is built from TRBV20-1 and TRBJ2-5; perhaps TRBD2 as D (5 bases). The assigned J gene may be wrong: the sequence end matches TRBJ2-7 better. The V gene's germline CDR1 is DFQATT and CDR2 SNEGSKA (reference sequence). CDR3 length: 14 amino acids.

Here the CDR3 reads CASSQDYRARGTQYF. CDR3 nucleotide sequence: TGCGCCAGCAGCCAAGATTACAGGGCCCGGGGTACGCAGTATTTT. The V and J genes are TRBV4-3 and TRBJ2-3, with D possibly being TRBD1 (6 bases). This CDR3 region has 15 residues. V lost 0 bases, J lost 8 bases, and 15 bases lay in between. Germline assignment: CDR1 LGHNA and CDR2 YSLEER.

This chain joins TRBV4-2 and TRBJ2-7, with 8 bases fitting TRBD1. V trimming: 6 bases; J trimming: 7 bases; junction bases outside the gene matches: 11. Per germline, CDR1 LGHNA and CDR2 YNFKEQ. The CDR3 runs to 14 residues. CDR3: CASSVDRGSWEQYF. The DNA of the CDR3 is TGTGCCAGCAGTGTTGACAGGGGATCCTGGGAGCAGTACTTC.

The J gene is TRBJ2-4, the V gene TRBV9; 12 nucleotides align to TRBD2. The J call may be mistaken, given a closer DNA end match to TRBJ2-7. The germline CDR1 and CDR2 sequences are SGDLS and YYNGEE. This CDR3 is built from 15 residues. CDR3 in DNA: TGTGCCAGCAGCGCGACTAGCGGGGGTACCTACGAGCAGTACTTC. It translates to CASSATSGGTYEQYF.

The count of this clonotype is one. The chain carries TRBV4-1 and TRBJ2-1; D is possibly TRBD1 or TRBD2 (6 bases each). In germline, CDR1 is MGHRA, CDR2 YSYEKL. V shed 1 base and J shed 13 bases, with 17 bases lying between them. This CDR3 is 14 amino acids long. As DNA, the CDR3 is TGCGCCAGCAGCCAAGCAAGGACAGCGGGCGATCAGTTCTTC. It is translated as CASSQARTAGDQFF.